The 27 T cell receptor beta chains in this list originate from one sample, sequenced in a study of blood T cell repertoires in COVID-19. Produced via immunoSEQ multiplex PCR; TCRdb's table is partial and in-frame only. The data show 35,000 to 50,000 clones, with less than 70% seen just once and around 6.5% held by the top ten. Sequencing used peripheral blood. The receptors were sampled from a man older than 75 with acute or convalescent COVID-19.

V usage is TRBV21-1 and J usage is TRBJ2-1; the D call TRBD2 from the table was never checked on the DNA. TRBV21-1 is given as a pseudogene. There are 16 residues in the CDR3. The CDR3 region is CASSRRRPSGRCEQFF. The DNA of the CDR3 is TGTGCCAGCAGCAGGAGAAGGCCTAGCGGGAGATGTGAGCAGTTCTTC.

The rearrangement links TRBV11-3 to TRBJ2-5; 9 positions match TRBD2. Germline V gene lookup returns CDR1 SGHNT and CDR2 YENEEA. The V segment lost 5 bases and the J segment 1 base; nucleotides outside the gene matches: 8. The CDR3 covers 16 residues. In DNA form, the CDR3 reads TGTGCCAGCAGCCGCGCGGGAGGGGTCCTCCAAGAGACCCAGTACTTC. Translation: CASSRAGGVLQETQYF.

In this sample, this clone turned up a few times. The chain joins TRBV5-5 to TRBJ1-1; D remains unclear. The germline V gene encodes CDR1 SGHKS and CDR2 YYEKEE (reference sequence). CDR3 size: 13 residues. V dropped 4 bases and J dropped 5 bases, with 12 bases sitting between them. CDR3 nucleotides: TGTGCCAGCAGCCTATCCACGCGGACTGAAGCTTTCTTT. It encodes CASSLSTRTEAFF. Using reference TRBV5-5 and TRBJ1-1 for the parts outside the CDR3, the full variable domain is DAGVTQSPTHLIKTRGQQVTLRCSPISGHKSVSWYQQVLGQGPQFIFQYYEKEERGRGNFPDRFSARQFPNYSSELNVNALLLGDSALYLCASSLSTRTEAFFGQGTRLTVV.

Only one count was recorded for this clone. The chain has TRBV2 and TRBJ1-2; weak D call: TRBD1 (6 bases). CDR3 length: 14 residues. The germline V gene encodes CDR1 SNHLY and CDR2 FYNNEI. The V gene lost 6 bases and the J gene lost 4 bases, with 15 bases spanning the gap. This chain's CDR3 is CASRLDSFLYGYTF. In DNA form, the CDR3 reads TGTGCCAGCAGGTTGGACAGTTTCCTCTATGGCTACACCTTC.

This chain links TRBV6-5 with TRBJ1-2; D gene ambiguous. The germline V gene has CDR1 MNHEY and CDR2 SVGAGI. V was shortened by 10 bases and J by 3 bases, with 15 bases between the two germline ends. CDR3 length: 13 residues. CDR3 sequence: CATRTPEDYGYTF. CDR3 DNA: TGTGCCACCCGAACTCCGGAGGACTATGGCTACACCTTC.

The chain links TRBV27 to TRBJ2-3; TRBD1 is a possible D gene (6 bases). This CDR3 spans 15 amino acids. Germline CDR1 is MNHEY and CDR2 is SMNVEV (reference sequence). The V end was cut by 2 bases, the J end by 4 bases, with 13 bases between. CDR3 in amino acids: CASSLQNRVSDTQYF. The CDR3 nucleotides read TGTGCCAGCAGTTTACAGAACAGGGTATCAGATACGCAGTATTTT.

This rearrangement joins TRBV30 to TRBJ1-4; TRBD1 aligns across 9 bases. V was clipped by 4 bases and J by 5 bases; unmatched bases: 2. The CDR3 covers 13 residues. Looked up from germline, CDR1 is GTSNPN and CDR2 is SVGIG (reference sequence). As DNA, the CDR3 is TGTGCCTGGACCGGGACAGGGAATGAAAAACTGTTTTTT. It codes for CAWTGTGNEKLFF.

This rearrangement joins TRBV7-9 to TRBJ2-1; TRBD2 might be the D (5 bases). The CDR3 runs to 16 residues. V was trimmed by 0 bases and J by 7 bases, leaving 16 bases between them. Germline V gene sequence: CDR1 SEHNR, CDR2 FQNEAQ (reference sequence). The CDR3 DNA reads TGTGCCAGCAGCTTAGCGATAGCGACAAACACAAATGAGCAGTTCTTC. Protein: CASSLAIATNTNEQFF.

The rearrangement links TRBV13 to TRBJ1-6; D unresolved. CDR3 length: 12 residues. Trimming took 5 bases from V and 11 from J, leaving 10 bases between them. Germline-derived CDR1 and CDR2 are PRHDT and FYEKMQ (reference sequence). CDR3 nucleotide sequence: TGTGCCAGCAGCACCCGAGAGGCACCCCTCCACTTT. Translating gives CASSTREAPLHF.

The chain uses TRBV6-4 and TRBJ1-2; D ambiguous. From germline, CDR1 is MRHNA and CDR2 SNTAGT. CDR3 length equals 12 residues. Trimming took off 5 bases at V and 6 bases at J, with 10 bases between the two ends. CDR3 bases: TGTGCCAGCAGTAACGCGTCCCATGGCTACACCTTC. Translated, it gives CASSNASHGYTF.

This chain joins TRBV7-8 and TRBJ1-2, with D maybe TRBD1 (6 bases). CDR1 is SGHVS and CDR2 is FQNEAQ in the germline V gene. Trimming cost V 5 bases and J 0 bases, with 16 bases left between them. The CDR3 loop spans 16 amino acids. CDR3 sequence reads: CASSGHRDTANYGYTF. The DNA of the CDR3 is TGTGCCAGCAGCGGCCACCGGGACACAGCTAACTATGGCTACACCTTC.

This clone has more than one count but fewer than ten. The genes are TRBV30 and TRBJ2-2, with a tentative D call TRBD1 (5 bases). With 0 bases removed from V and 5 bases from J, the gap between germline ends came to 16 bases. Germline values: CDR1 GTSNPN, CDR2 SVGIG (reference sequence). CDR3 size: 16 residues. In nucleotides, the CDR3 is TGTGCCTGGAGTGTAGGTCAGGGATGGGGAACCGGGGAGCTGTTTTTT. Residues: CAWSVGQGWGTGELFF. The full variable domain, rest sourced from reference TRBV30 and TRBJ2-2, is SQTIHQWPATLVQPVGSPLSLECTVEGTSNPNLYWYRQAAGRGLQLLFYSVGIGQISSEVPQNLSASRPQDRQFILSSKKLLLSDSGFYLCAWSVGQGWGTGELFFGEGSRLTVL.

The chain carries TRBV3-1 (or the pseudogene TRBV3-2) and TRBJ2-7, with 10 bases lining up with TRBD2. V shed 5 bases and J 2 bases; nucleotides not matched to a gene: 9. The germline V gene has CDR1 LGHDT and CDR2 YNNKEL (reference sequence). The CDR3 runs to 16 residues. The CDR3 region has the DNA TGTGCCAGCAGCTTTCCCAGCAGCGGGAGGGCCTACGAGCAGTACTTC. It translates to CASSFPSSGRAYEQYF.

The gene calls are TRBV29-1 and TRBJ2-7, with 8 bases matching TRBD1. The ends lost 2 bases at V and 0 bases at J; junction bases unmatched: 24. This CDR3 contains 21 residues. CDR1 and CDR2 from the germline V gene are SQVTM and ANQGSEA. The CDR3 coding sequence is TGCAGCGTTGAATTCCCAGGGAGCCGGGACAGGAGCCCCCCCAGCTCCTACGAGCAGTACTTC. It codes for CSVEFPGSRDRSPPSSYEQYF.

The J gene is TRBJ2-5, the V gene TRBV7-2; 8 nucleotides line up with TRBD2. The CDR3 is made up of 13 amino acids. Per the germline V gene, CDR1 is SGHTA and CDR2 is FQGNSA. The V segment lost 3 bases and the J segment 4 bases; nucleotides outside the gene matches: 1. The CDR3 here is CASSFGLAETQYF. The DNA of the CDR3 is TGTGCCAGCAGCTTTGGACTAGCAGAGACCCAGTACTTC. Combining the CDR3 with reference TRBV7-2 and TRBJ2-5 gives the whole variable domain GAGVSQSPSNKVTEKGKDVELRCDPISGHTALYWYRQSLGQGLEFLIYFQGNSAPDKSGLPSDRFSAERTGGSVSTLTIQRTQQEDSAVYLCASSFGLAETQYFGPGTRLLVL.

By proportion, this clone is medium-sized. The junction and the germline gene differ at one end; a read error may be behind it. The chain is built from TRBV27 and TRBJ2-1; 8 nucleotides match TRBD1. The germline V gene has CDR1 MNHEY and CDR2 SMNVEV (reference sequence). CDR3 length: 14 residues. The CDR3 DNA reads TGTGCCAGCAGTTTCGGGACAGGTCCTTCTGAGCGGTTCTTC. Encoded protein: CASSFGTGPSERFF.

This sequence joins TRBV5-1 and TRBJ2-7; 9 bases map to TRBD1. The CDR3 runs to 15 residues. CDR1 is SGHRS, CDR2 YFSETQ, per germline. Unmatched junction bases numbered 6, after V lost 5 bases and J lost 0 bases. The CDR3 sequence: CASRMGQGPSYEQYF. For the CDR3, the DNA is TGCGCCAGCAGAATGGGACAGGGTCCCTCCTACGAGCAGTACTTC. The full variable domain, with the rest looked up from reference TRBV5-1 and TRBJ2-7, is KAGVTQTPRYLIKTRGQQVTLSCSPISGHRSVSWYQQTPGQGLQFLFEYFSETQRNKGNFPGRFSGRQFSNSRSEMNVSTLELGDSALYLCASRMGQGPSYEQYFGPGTRLTVT.

The rearrangement uses TRBV10-2 and TRBJ2-7, with TRBD2 matching over 10 bases. The CDR3 is 17 residues long. The ends lost 6 bases at V and 2 bases at J; junction bases unmatched: 13. CDR1 and CDR2 from the germline V gene are WSHSY and SAAADI. The CDR3 here is CASRAGLAEPAPYEQYF. In nucleotides, the CDR3 is TGCGCCAGCAGGGCAGGACTAGCGGAGCCCGCCCCCTACGAGCAGTACTTC.

This clone has more than one count but fewer than ten. The chain employs TRBV6-5 and TRBJ1-6; TRBD1 agrees at 9 bases. J was trimmed by 10 bases and V by 5 bases; bases with no gene match: 9. The germline CDR1 and CDR2 sequences are MNHEY and SVGAGI. This CDR3 has 15 amino acids. The CDR3 is CASSPRDRVRSPLHF. CDR3 sequence (DNA): TGTGCCAGCAGTCCCCGGGACAGGGTGAGGTCACCCCTCCACTTT.

The V and J genes are TRBV5-5 and TRBJ1-2, with D uncertain. The CDR3 has 13 amino acids. The germline V gene encodes CDR1 SGHKS and CDR2 YYEKEE (reference sequence). Trimming cost V 4 bases and J 2 bases, with 9 bases left between them. As DNA, the CDR3 is TGTGCCAGCAGCGCCCCAGTGAACTATGGCTACACCTTC. It encodes CASSAPVNYGYTF.

V usage is TRBV19 and J usage is TRBJ1-4, with D perhaps TRBD1 (6 bases). The germline V and J ends were trimmed by 0 bases and 8 bases, with 13 bases remaining between them. The CDR3 extends over 15 amino acids. Germline V gene sequence: CDR1 LNHDA, CDR2 SQIVND (reference sequence). The CDR3 coding sequence is TGTGCCAGTAGTATAGATCGGACTGGGGGCGAAAAACTGTTTTTT. This gives the protein CASSIDRTGGEKLFF. Full variable domain (rest looked up from reference TRBV19 and TRBJ1-4): DGGITQSPKYLFRKEGQNVTLSCEQNLNHDAMYWYRQDPGQGLRLIYYSQIVNDFQKGDIAEGYSVSREKKESFPLTVTSAQKNPTAFYLCASSIDRTGGEKLFFGSGTQLSVL.

This chain connects TRBV4-3 to TRBJ2-2, with a tentative D call TRBD1 (6 bases). Germline loops: CDR1 LGHNA, CDR2 YSLEER. This CDR3 has 17 residues. V shed 0 bases and J shed 0 bases, with 11 bases lying between them. The CDR3 protein is CASSQDFAGANTGELFF. The CDR3 DNA follows: TGCGCCAGCAGCCAAGATTTCGCAGGGGCGAACACCGGGGAGCTGTTTTTT.

The chain links TRBV4-3 to TRBJ1-2; D possibly corresponds to TRBD1 (6 bases). V lost 6 bases, J lost 8 bases, and 22 bases lay in between. Germline V CDR1 and CDR2: LGHNA, YSLEER. This CDR3 spans 15 amino acids. Here the CDR3 reads CASRQGIEGTYGYTF. The CDR3 DNA sequence: TGCGCCAGCAGGCAGGGCATAGAAGGGACATACGGCTACACCTTC.

The chain carries TRBV29-1 and TRBJ1-6; 7 nucleotides line up with TRBD1. Germline loops: CDR1 SQVTM, CDR2 ANQGSEA. V lost 4 bases to trimming and J lost 7 bases; unmatched junction nucleotides: 4. This CDR3 is built from 13 residues. DNA of the CDR3: TGCAGCGTTGGGGACAGTCGGAATTCACCCCTCCACTTT. It codes for CSVGDSRNSPLHF.

By sample fraction, this clone is large. The V call is TRBV25-1, the J call TRBJ2-7, with 9 bases fitting TRBD1. The CDR3 runs to 14 residues. Germline V CDR1 and CDR2: MGHDK, SYGVNS. After removal of 6 bases from V and 4 bases from J, the junction contained 7 bases not matched to a gene. This CDR3 reads CASSPGTGLYEQYF. CDR3 in DNA: TGTGCCAGCAGCCCCGGGACAGGGTTATACGAGCAGTACTTC.

The CDR3 protein is CASSLDGQDTEAFF. CDR3 sequence (DNA): TGCGCCAGCAGCTTGGACGGACAGGACACTGAAGCTTTCTTT. The chain recombines TRBV5-1 with TRBJ1-1; 7 positions agree with TRBD1. This CDR3 is built from 14 residues. Unmatched junction bases numbered 2, after V lost 0 bases and J lost 3 bases. Germline CDR1 is SGHRS and CDR2 is YFSETQ.

The genes are TRBV7-2 and TRBJ2-3; 9 bases match TRBD1. There are 17 residues in the CDR3. Per germline, CDR1 SGHTA and CDR2 FQGNSA. After removal of 4 bases from V and 5 bases from J, the junction contained 13 bases not matched to a gene. This chain's CDR3 is CASSSGTGPHWGDTQYF. The CDR3 DNA is TGTGCCAGCAGCTCAGGGACAGGGCCCCACTGGGGAGATACGCAGTATTTT.